These 2 T cell receptor beta chains came from one sample sequenced in a study of T-cell memory formation after mild COVID-19. Each CDR3 protein gets one entry after TCRdb re-called the 5' RACE reads with MiXCR. This table has hundreds of thousands of distinct CDR3 sequences, roughly 15% appearing once. Sequencing was performed on PBMCs or a T cell subset sorted from them (not recorded which). The receptor source for this set is a man between 18 and 35 years old who had mild COVID-19 (a few samples of this study predate the infection). Cell type and time point are not known.

The chain couples TRBV5-1 to TRBJ1-6; the D is unclear. V was shortened by 5 bases and J by 6 bases, with 18 bases between the two germline ends. Per germline, CDR1 SGHRS and CDR2 YFSETQ. The CDR3 totals 16 residues. CDR3 sequence (DNA): TGCGCCAGCAGTCCCCTTTTCCGACGTACTAATTCACCCCTCCACTTT. Its protein is CASSPLFRRTNSPLHF.

This clonotype has only a few counts. The J gene is TRBJ2-2, the V gene TRBV11-2, with D unresolved. The CDR3 loop spans 14 amino acids. V lost 0 bases to trimming and J lost 7 bases, with 9 bases between them. Germline assignment: CDR1 SGHAT and CDR2 FQNNGV. Here the CDR3 reads CASSLEPRGGELFF. The CDR3 bases are TGTGCCAGCAGCTTAGAGCCCCGAGGCGGGGAGCTGTTTTTT. The full variable domain, rest sourced from reference TRBV11-2 and TRBJ2-2, is EAGVAQSPRYKIIEKRQSVAFWCNPISGHATLYWYQQILGQGPKLLIQFQNNGVVDDSQLPKDRFSAERLKGVDSTLKIQPAKLEDSAVYLCASSLEPRGGELFFGEGSRLTVL.